This record concerns one T cell receptor (beta chain) sequence. The specificity of this receptor is unknown. Base quality data are lacking; no much larger clone is found one base away. This entry belongs to a study of blood T cell repertoires in COVID-19 (TCRdb year 2020). Turning to the overall study: Samples from collaborators originated in the United States, Italy and Spain and spanned both the acute and convalescent phases of COVID-19. The material from the prospective study consisted of cDNA or gDNA derived from T cells, B-cell-depleted T cells, or PBMCs. The dataset comprised deeply sampled blood TCRbeta repertoires from subjects exposed to, actively infected with, or recovered from COVID-19. A freely available public database, intended as a resource for researchers studying the immune response to SARS-CoV-2, is where the repertoires were released. The samples were drawn from the first 160 participants of the ongoing ImmuneRACE study and from over 950 subjects provided by 6 global collaborators. Sample metadata almost always included a de-identified subject ID, COVID-19 status, age in years and sex. HLA class I and class II types, where available, came from metadata supplied by the sample provider rather than from assay-based typing.

TCRbeta CDR3 regions were amplified from genomic DNA by means of the immunoSEQ Assay, a bias-controlled multiplex PCR. On the study's bioinformatics: Nucleated cell counts per sample were estimated from amplification of reference gene primers within the assay. To quantify the absolute abundance of each unique TCRbeta CDR3 rearrangement, sequence reads were collapsed and filtered. For each sample, productive Simpson clonality was calculated as the square root of Simpson's diversity index across productive rearrangements. TCRdb provides this immuneACCESS table in a form limited to in-frame rearrangements. Some clones are lacking; in checked studies, under half of them reflect an unresolved V gene, and why the rest are absent is not known. D and trimming were read from the DNA, whereas the V and J calls and clone size are those reported in that table. Across this sample there are some 150,000 clones, with roughly 87% seen only once. Roughly 4.5% of the sample rests with the top ten.

Overall results and qualifications from the work: The quantity of clinical and demographic metadata differed by source and by participant and was supplied without curation.

Collaborating institutions collected whole blood in K2EDTA tubes following their own protocols. For TCRbeta analysis, collaborator samples were shipped as frozen whole blood, as isolated PBMCs, or as DNA extracted from either sample type. The germline V gene (reference sequence) supplies CDR1 LNHDA and CDR2 SQIVND. V is clipped by 5 bases and J by 3 bases, and the sequence between their germline boundaries is 10 bases long. Including cysteine and phenylalanine, the CDR3 has 13 amino acids. The kept DNA is CDR3 alone, 39 bases in frame from the first base. The chain is made from TRBV19 and TRBJ1-1; the D gene assignment is ambiguous. This clonotype was obtained from a woman aged 55-70 years with active or convalescent COVID-19. Sequencing input: peripheral blood. The CDR3 is CASSGNGYTEAFF. The sequenced DNA: TGTGCCAGTAGTGGAAACGGGTACACTGAAGCTTTCTTT. Here the CDR3 is joined to the reference TRBV19 and TRBJ1-1 genes, and the full variable domain is: DGGITQSPKYLFRKEGQNVTLSCEQNLNHDAMYWYRQDPGQGLRLIYYSQIVNDFQKGDIAEGYSVSREKKESFPLTVTSAQKNPTAFYLCASSGNGYTEAFFGQGTRLTVV.